A single sample gave rise to the 14 T cell receptor beta chains below, sequenced in a study of blood T cell repertoires in COVID-19. Assay: immunoSEQ multiplex PCR; the TCRdb copy retains only in-frame clones and omits some. The data hold about 160,000 clones, with about 83% observed a single time. The material sequenced was peripheral blood. These receptors were taken from a woman in her 70s with COVID-19, enrolled during active disease.

The J gene is TRBJ1-1, the V gene TRBV18, with D hard to call. CDR1 and CDR2 from the germline V gene are KGHSH and LQKENI. The CDR3 spans 15 residues. V was pared by 2 bases and J by 5 bases, with 15 bases between. The CDR3 coding sequence is TGTGCCAGCTCACCATCTGAGGGATGGGAGACTGAAGCTTTCTTT. The encoded protein is CASSPSEGWETEAFF.

The genes are TRBV5-4 and TRBJ2-3; 11 bases are a match to TRBD2. Germline values: CDR1 SGHNT, CDR2 YYREEE (reference sequence). V gave up 5 bases and J gave up 5 bases; unmatched junction bases: 10. This CDR3 comprises 16 residues. The CDR3 loop is CASRGSGGAGEDTQYF. In DNA, the CDR3 is TGTGCCAGCAGGGGTAGCGGGGGGGCCGGAGAAGATACGCAGTATTTT.

The chain combines TRBV27 with TRBJ1-1; 7 bases match TRBD1. The V segment lost 6 bases and the J segment 0 bases; nucleotides outside the gene matches: 10. CDR3 size: 16 residues. Germline-derived CDR1 and CDR2 are MNHEY and SMNVEV (reference sequence). The CDR3 DNA is TGTGCCAGCAGCTCTCCGAACAGGGGAATGAACACTGAAGCTTTCTTT. Translation: CASSSPNRGMNTEAFF.

The V gene is TRBV7-3, the J gene TRBJ2-1, with D maybe TRBD1 (5 bases). The V gene's germline CDR1 is SGHTA and CDR2 FQGTGA. The length of the CDR3 is 16 residues. Trimming removed 4 bases from V and 5 bases from J, with 18 bases in between. The CDR3 coding sequence is TGTGCCAGCAGCTCCCGGGTCCAGGGTAGGGACAATGAGCAGTTCTTC. Amino acids: CASSSRVQGRDNEQFF.

V is TRBV30 and J is TRBJ1-2; TRBD1 matches 9 bases. With V trimmed by 5 bases and J by 7 bases, 11 bases remained unmatched. CDR3 length equals 14 residues. In germline, CDR1 is GTSNPN, CDR2 SVGIG (reference sequence). CDR3 sequence: CAWYTGTGLFGYTF. DNA of the CDR3: TGTGCCTGGTATACCGGGACAGGGCTCTTTGGCTACACCTTC.

This sequence joins TRBV4-1 and TRBJ2-3, with unresolved D. CDR1 and CDR2 (germline): MGHRA, YSYEKL. Trimming removed 4 bases from V and 6 bases from J, with 14 bases in between. CDR3 length: 14 amino acids. CDR3 protein: CASSPTRSPDTQYF. CDR3 DNA: TGCGCCAGCAGCCCTACCCGTTCCCCCGATACGCAGTATTTT.

The V and J genes are TRBV11-1 and TRBJ2-1; D is unclear. Trimming removed 0 bases from V and 6 bases from J, with 9 bases in between. The germline gives CDR1 SGHAT, CDR2 FQDESV (reference sequence). The CDR3 spans 14 residues. The chain's CDR3 is CASSLAGSGNEQFF. The CDR3 DNA reads TGTGCCAGCAGCTTAGCAGGATCGGGCAATGAGCAGTTCTTC.

This sequence joins TRBV25-1 and TRBJ2-1, with 9 bases aligning to TRBD2. The CDR3 covers 14 residues. V trimming: 8 bases; J trimming: 7 bases; junction bases outside the gene matches: 9. Germline V CDR1 and CDR2: MGHDK, SYGVNS. CDR3 coding DNA: TGTGCCAGCTGCGCTAGCGGGATTTGGAATGAGCAGTTCTTC. The encoded protein is CASCASGIWNEQFF.

The chain links TRBV19 to TRBJ1-6, with 7 bases matching TRBD1. The J segment lost 7 bases and the V segment lost 9 bases, leaving 9 bases of the junction unmatched. This CDR3 has 14 amino acids. Germline lookup yields CDR1 LNHDA and CDR2 SQIVND (reference sequence). CDR3 amino acids: CASRPGQQNSPLHF. The CDR3 nucleotides are TGTGCCAGCCGACCGGGACAGCAAAATTCACCCCTCCACTTT.

This clone showed up just once. This chain links TRBV3-1 (or the pseudogene TRBV3-2) with TRBJ2-7; D perhaps matches TRBD1 (5 bases). Germline assignment: CDR1 LGHDT and CDR2 YNNKEL (reference sequence). This CDR3 is 12 amino acids long. V lost 2 bases to trimming and J lost 3 bases, with 5 bases between them. CDR3 sequence: CASSQQGYEQYF. As DNA, the CDR3 is TGTGCCAGCAGCCAACAGGGCTACGAGCAGTACTTC.

The table lists this clone with a few counts. At the DNA level, this CDR3 is encoded by other sequences in the same sample as well. The J gene is TRBJ1-5, the V gene TRBV19; D perhaps matches TRBD1 (5 bases). There are 15 residues in the CDR3. Per the germline V gene, CDR1 is LNHDA and CDR2 is SQIVND (reference sequence). V gave up 3 bases and J gave up 1 base, with 10 bases separating them. The CDR3 is CASSIGGGSNQPQHF. As DNA, the CDR3 is TGTGCCAGTAGTATTGGGGGAGGGAGCAATCAGCCCCAGCATTTT.

The chain is built from TRBV2 and TRBJ1-6; 9 nucleotides line up with TRBD1. Germline V gene data show CDR1 as SNHLY and CDR2 as FYNNEI. V gave up 2 bases and J gave up 11 bases; unmatched junction bases: 1. CDR3 size: 13 residues. The CDR3 sequence: CASSETGGPPLHF. The CDR3 DNA is TGTGCCAGCAGTGAAACAGGGGGCCCACCCCTCCACTTT. Full variable domain (outside the CDR3, taken from reference TRBV2 and TRBJ1-6): EPEVTQTPSHQVTQMGQEVILRCVPISNHLYFYWYRQILGQKVEFLVSFYNNEISEKSEIFDDQFSVERPDGSNFTLKIRSTKLEDSAMYFCASSETGGPPLHFGNGTRLTVT.

CDR3 loop: CASSPSGTSGSSSYEQYF. As DNA, the CDR3 is TGTGCCAGCTCACCAAGCGGGACTAGCGGGTCCAGCTCCTACGAGCAGTACTTC. The chain employs TRBV18 and TRBJ2-7, with 12 bases matching TRBD2. V lost 2 bases and J lost 0; bases outside the gene matches: 8. The CDR3 loop spans 18 amino acids. From germline, CDR1 is KGHSH and CDR2 LQKENI.

This chain uses TRBV5-1 with TRBJ2-5, with TRBD1 as a possible D gene (8 bases). Germline assignment: CDR1 SGHRS and CDR2 YFSETQ. With 4 bases removed from V and 7 bases from J, the gap between germline ends came to 17 bases. This CDR3 spans 14 amino acids. The DNA for the CDR3 is TGCGCCAGCAGCAGAGGACAGGGCGGGGGGACCCAGTACTTC. Protein product: CASSRGQGGGTQYF. Complete variable domain (other parts from reference TRBV5-1 and TRBJ2-5): KAGVTQTPRYLIKTRGQQVTLSCSPISGHRSVSWYQQTPGQGLQFLFEYFSETQRNKGNFPGRFSGRQFSNSRSEMNVSTLELGDSALYLCASSRGQGGGTQYFGPGTRLLVL.